This TCR beta chain appears in the sequencing data of a study of cytomegalovirus exposure and HLA in healthy donors. Germline-derived CDR1 and CDR2 are SGDLS and YYNGEE. V was cut by 4 bases and J by 0 bases, with 16 bases left in between. The CDR3 loop spans 17 amino acids. The primer mix had 60 Vbeta and 13 Jbeta primers. Clones were sequenced by immunoSEQ multiplex PCR, and TCRdb holds only the in-frame ones, with some missing. The table records approximately 200,000 clones, over 65% of them present only once. The genes are TRBV9 and TRBJ1-4, with D possibly TRBD1 on 6 matching bases. Sequenced input: PBMCs. The TCR was taken from a man in his forties in good health and CMV-seronegative. The CDR3 DNA reads TGTGCCAGCAGCACTTCGACAGGCGCCTCAACTAATGAAAAACTGTTTTTT. Translating it yields CASSTSTGASTNEKLFF. Using reference TRBV9 and TRBJ1-4 for the parts outside the CDR3, the full variable domain is DSGVTQTPKHLITATGQRVTLRCSPRSGDLSVYWYQQSLDQGLQFLIQYYNGEERAKGNILERFSAQQFPDLHSELNLSSLELGDSALYFCASSTSTGASTNEKLFFGSGTQLSVL.